The entry that follows covers one T cell receptor (beta chain) sequence. Profiling relied on immunoSEQ multiplex PCR, and the TCRdb table lists in-frame clones only, not all of them. The sample records around 35,000 clones, roughly 84% being singletons. The entry originates in a study of OX40 agonist ivuxolimab in advanced cancers. Study overall: Patients in the trial were receiving intravenous ivuxolimab every 2 weeks, at doses of 0.01 to 10 mg/kg.

CDR1 and CDR2 (germline): MRHNA, SNTAGT. The CDR3 loop spans 19 amino acids. V was trimmed by 5 bases and J by 1 base, leaving 24 bases between them. The TCR was taken from an adult with an advanced solid tumor such as melanoma, head and neck, liver or kidney cancer. The sequenced sample was CD4+ or CD8+ T cells sorted from blood, obtained in a trial of the OX40 agonist ivuxolimab. The chain links TRBV6-4 to TRBJ1-5; TRBD1 is a possible D gene (5 bases). The CDR3 loop is CASSQSGPNGRESNQPQHF. DNA of the CDR3: TGTGCCAGCAGTCAATCGGGACCGAACGGAAGGGAAAGCAATCAGCCCCAGCATTTT.